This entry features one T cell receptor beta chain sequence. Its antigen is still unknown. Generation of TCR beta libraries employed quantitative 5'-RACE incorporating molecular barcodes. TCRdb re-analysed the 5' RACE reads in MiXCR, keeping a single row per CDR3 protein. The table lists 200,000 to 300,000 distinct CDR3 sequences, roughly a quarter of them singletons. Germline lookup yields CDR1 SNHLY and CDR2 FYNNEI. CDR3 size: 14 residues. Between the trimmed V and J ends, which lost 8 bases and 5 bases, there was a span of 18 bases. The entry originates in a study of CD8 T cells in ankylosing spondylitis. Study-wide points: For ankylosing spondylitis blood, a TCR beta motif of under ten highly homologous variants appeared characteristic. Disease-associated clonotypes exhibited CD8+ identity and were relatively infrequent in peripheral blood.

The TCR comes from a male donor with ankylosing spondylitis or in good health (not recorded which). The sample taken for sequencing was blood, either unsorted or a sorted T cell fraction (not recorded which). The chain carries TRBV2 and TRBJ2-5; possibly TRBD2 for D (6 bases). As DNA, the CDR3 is TGTGCCAGCTCCGACAGCCGTGGGGGGGAGACCCAGTACTTC. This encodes CASSDSRGGETQYF.